The 31 T cell receptor beta chains reported below all come from one sample, sequenced in a study of T cell changes during pregnancy in multiple sclerosis. Assay: immunoSEQ multiplex PCR; the TCRdb copy retains only in-frame clones and omits some. Among about 71,000 clones, around 94% were seen once, and the ten largest hold over 1%. The source material was peripheral blood, sampled in the third trimester of pregnancy. These receptors came from a female donor with multiple sclerosis, enrolled in a pregnancy study.

The chain couples TRBV25-1 to TRBJ2-4; possible D gene TRBD1, 5 bases. V dropped 3 bases and J dropped 6 bases, with 12 bases sitting between them. The CDR3 loop spans 14 amino acids. CDR1 is MGHDK and CDR2 is SYGVNS in the germline V gene. The CDR3 DNA sequence: TGTGCCAGCAGTGATTCAGGGCTGGGAAACATTCAGTACTTC. It codes for CASSDSGLGNIQYF.

The chain links TRBV4-1 to TRBJ1-2; D is perhaps TRBD1 (5 bases). V was shortened by 3 bases and J by 6 bases, with 17 bases between the two germline ends. Per the germline V gene, CDR1 is MGHRA and CDR2 is YSYEKL. The CDR3 extends over 15 amino acids. The CDR3 DNA sequence: TGCGCCAGCAGCCACAATCAGGGCCTTCGGGATGGCTACACCTTC. Residues: CASSHNQGLRDGYTF.

V gene TRBV29-1 combines with J gene TRBJ1-1; perhaps TRBD1 as D (5 bases). Germline CDR1 is SQVTM and CDR2 is ANQGSEA. The CDR3 runs 12 residues. V lost 7 bases and J lost 2, with 11 bases in between. The CDR3 sequence is CSAGSHNTEAFF. CDR3 in DNA: TGCAGCGCAGGGTCACATAACACTGAAGCTTTCTTT. The variable domain in full, completed from reference TRBV29-1 and TRBJ1-1, reads SAVISQKPSRDICQRGTSLTIQCQVDSQVTMMFWYRQQPGQSLTLIATANQGSEATYESGFVIDKFPISRPNLTFSTLTVSNMSPEDSSIYLCSAGSHNTEAFFGQGTRLTVV.

V gene TRBV19 combines with J gene TRBJ1-1, with a possible D match to TRBD1 (6 bases). Per the germline V gene, CDR1 is LNHDA and CDR2 is SQIVND (reference sequence). Trimming removed 5 bases at V and 3 bases at J, with 16 bases between. This CDR3 region has 15 residues. DNA for the CDR3: TGTGCCAGTAGTCAATTTGGACAGAGAGACACTGAAGCTTTCTTT. As protein: CASSQFGQRDTEAFF.

V usage is TRBV10-3 and J usage is TRBJ2-6; tentatively, D is TRBD1 (6 bases). Germline V gene data show CDR1 as ENHRY and CDR2 as SYGVKD. Deletions cut 3 bases from V and 4 bases from J, with 13 bases between. The CDR3 runs 16 residues. CDR3 sequence: CAISDLPGVGANVLTF. CDR3 coding DNA: TGTGCCATCAGTGACCTCCCAGGGGTCGGGGCCAACGTCCTGACTTTC.

This clone was detected only once. Written as DNA, the CDR3 is TGTGCCAGCAGCCCGGGACTTCCCACCGGGGAGCTGTTTTTT. Protein product: CASSPGLPTGELFF. This chain connects TRBV14 to TRBJ2-2, with TRBD2 as a possible D gene (6 bases). Trimming cost V 4 bases and J 4 bases, with 10 bases left between them. Germline V CDR1 and CDR2: SGHDN, FVKESK. This CDR3 spans 14 amino acids.

This chain connects TRBV4-1 to TRBJ2-3; TRBD2 aligns across 8 bases. This CDR3 region has 15 residues. The V gene's germline CDR1 is MGHRA and CDR2 YSYEKL. V dropped 0 bases and J dropped 10; count of bases not matched to a gene: 9. CDR3 amino acids: CASSQEGEGLAAQYF. The CDR3 region has the DNA TGCGCCAGCAGCCAAGAAGGAGAAGGACTAGCAGCGCAGTATTTT.

V usage is TRBV7-2 and J usage is TRBJ2-1, with 9 bases fitting TRBD2. The germline V gene has CDR1 SGHTA and CDR2 FQGNSA. The CDR3 consists of 19 residues. V was pared by 0 bases and J by 9 bases, with 18 bases of the junction left unmatched. The CDR3, as DNA: TGTGCCAGCAGCTTAGCGCCTACGGGACTAGCCATGCGGGAGGGTGAGCAGTTCTTC. Protein: CASSLAPTGLAMREGEQFF.

The CDR3 DNA sequence: TGTGCCAGCAGTTACCGAACAGGGGTCACTGAAGCTTTCTTT. It specifies CASSYRTGVTEAFF. J is TRBJ1-1 and V is TRBV6-5; 7 bases are a match to TRBD1. The CDR3 has 14 residues. CDR1 is MNHEY, CDR2 SVGAGI, per germline. V shed 2 bases and J 4 bases; nucleotides not matched to a gene: 4.

This clone was found once. This chain joins TRBV19 and TRBJ1-1; D is undetermined. Trimming took 2 bases from V and 10 from J, leaving 11 bases between them. Looked up from germline, CDR1 is LNHDA and CDR2 is SQIVND (reference sequence). The CDR3 covers 12 residues. The CDR3 reads CASSIPPSTAFF. The CDR3 nucleotides are TGTGCCAGTAGTATACCCCCCAGTACAGCTTTCTTT.

This chain joins TRBV5-5 and TRBJ2-7; D call uncertain. Trimming cost V 1 base and J 3 bases, with 5 bases left between them. From germline, CDR1 is SGHKS and CDR2 YYEKEE (reference sequence). The CDR3 consists of 12 residues. This CDR3 is CASSLNNYEQYF. The CDR3 DNA reads as TGTGCCAGCAGCTTGAATAACTACGAGCAGTACTTC.

The chain combines TRBV18 with TRBJ2-2; D not certain. This CDR3 contains 13 residues. CDR1 and CDR2 (germline): KGHSH, LQKENI. V was cut by 3 bases and J by 0 bases, with 2 bases left in between. The CDR3 protein is CASSPANTGELFF. The CDR3 DNA sequence: TGTGCCAGCTCACCCGCGAACACCGGGGAGCTGTTTTTT.

The chain uses TRBV28 and TRBJ1-1, with TRBD1 identical over 7 bases. The trim removed 3 bases at V and 2 bases at J, leaving 9 bases unmatched. Germline V CDR1 and CDR2: MDHEN, SYDVKM. The CDR3 runs 16 residues. As DNA, the CDR3 is TGTGCCAGCAGTTTGGTCGCCCAGGGGGATAACACTGAAGCTTTCTTT. It yields the protein CASSLVAQGDNTEAFF. The full variable domain, its missing parts supplied by reference TRBV28 and TRBJ1-1, is DVKVTQSSRYLVKRTGEKVFLECVQDMDHENMFWYRQDPGLGLRLIYFSYDVKMKEKGDIPEGYSVSREKKERFSLILESASTNQTSMYLCASSLVAQGDNTEAFFGQGTRLTVV.

CDR3 in DNA: TGTGCCAGCAGCTTCAGACGGGGCAATCAGCCCCAGCATTTT. This translates into CASSFRRGNQPQHF. The rearrangement links TRBV5-6 to TRBJ1-5; D not certain. Trimming removed 2 bases at V and 2 bases at J, with 8 bases between. The CDR3 runs 14 residues. CDR1 and CDR2 from the germline V gene are SGHDT and YYEEEE.

V and J are TRBV28 and TRBJ2-7; unclear D gene. The CDR3 extends over 15 amino acids. Between the trimmed V and J ends, which lost 1 base and 6 bases, there was a span of 16 bases. Germline-derived CDR1 and CDR2 are MDHEN and SYDVKM. CDR3 amino acids: CASSLFPLIAGEQYF. The DNA for the CDR3 is TGTGCCAGCAGTTTATTTCCCCTAATCGCCGGCGAGCAGTACTTC.

The chain carries TRBV6-6 and TRBJ2-3, with a weak D call TRBD1 (6 bases). Between the trimmed V and J ends, which lost 2 bases and 2 bases, there was a span of 14 bases. Germline V gene sequence: CDR1 MNHNY, CDR2 SVGAGI (reference sequence). This CDR3 is 16 amino acids long. The CDR3: CASSYDRFSLTDTQYF. The DNA of the CDR3 is TGTGCCAGCAGTTACGACAGGTTTTCCCTCACAGATACGCAGTATTTT.

The chain recombines TRBV18 with TRBJ2-7; 8 nucleotides match TRBD1. Losses at the gene ends were 2 bases for V and 7 bases for J; bases not matched to a gene: 7. Germline-derived CDR1 and CDR2 are KGHSH and LQKENI. The CDR3 runs 14 residues. The CDR3 here is CASSPSLTGVEQYF. The CDR3 region has the DNA TGTGCCAGCTCACCATCTTTGACAGGGGTAGAGCAGTACTTC.

The J gene is TRBJ2-1, the V gene TRBV4-1; the match to TRBD2 covers 12 bases. The CDR3 is 16 amino acids. Germline CDR1 and CDR2: MGHRA and YSYEKL. V was pared by 3 bases and J by 10 bases, with 10 bases of the junction left unmatched. The CDR3 loop is CASSHGLAGGIREQFF. CDR3 coding DNA: TGCGCCAGCAGCCATGGTCTAGCGGGAGGGATTCGGGAGCAGTTCTTC.

The rearrangement links TRBV10-3 to TRBJ2-1, with D maybe TRBD1 (6 bases). This CDR3 comprises 16 residues. V dropped 0 bases and J dropped 3 bases, with 12 bases sitting between them. CDR1 and CDR2 (germline): ENHRY, SYGVKD. DNA of the CDR3: TGTGCCATCAGTGAGTCGGAGACAGGAGTCTACAATGAGCAGTTCTTC. It encodes CAISESETGVYNEQFF.

The CDR3 loop is CASRLQGNTEAFF. The DNA for the CDR3 is TGTGCCAGCAGGTTACAGGGGAACACTGAAGCTTTCTTT. This rearrangement joins TRBV7-2 to TRBJ1-1, with D maybe TRBD1 (6 bases). The CDR3 runs 13 residues. Between the trimmed V and J ends, which lost 6 bases and 1 base, there was a span of 9 bases. Germline CDR1 SGHTA, CDR2 FQGNSA.

This sequence joins TRBV6-5 and TRBJ1-1; a weak D match, TRBD1 (6 bases). V dropped 8 bases and J dropped 1 base, with 11 bases sitting between them. This CDR3 region has 13 residues. CDR1 is MNHEY, CDR2 SVGAGI, per germline. The CDR3 sequence: CASSGQPNTEAFF. CDR3 nucleotide sequence: TGTGCCAGCTCCGGACAGCCGAACACTGAAGCTTTCTTT.

This chain connects TRBV28 to TRBJ1-3; D possibly corresponds to TRBD1 (6 bases). Trimming cost V 4 bases and J 2 bases, with 15 bases left between them. CDR3 length: 16 residues. Germline CDR1 and CDR2: MDHEN and SYDVKM. The CDR3 sequence is CASSSLGGPPGNTIYF. The CDR3 nucleotides read TGTGCCAGCAGTTCCCTCGGGGGGCCTCCTGGAAACACCATATATTTT. The whole variable domain, filled in from reference TRBV28 and TRBJ1-3, reads DVKVTQSSRYLVKRTGEKVFLECVQDMDHENMFWYRQDPGLGLRLIYFSYDVKMKEKGDIPEGYSVSREKKERFSLILESASTNQTSMYLCASSSLGGPPGNTIYFGEGSWLTVV.

The count of this clone is one. V usage is TRBV11-2 and J usage is TRBJ2-5; D perhaps matches TRBD2 (5 bases). The CDR3 has 14 residues. Germline CDR1 is SGHAT and CDR2 is FQNNGV. The germline V and J ends were trimmed by 1 base and 4 bases, with 10 bases remaining between them. CDR3 in amino acids: CASSLGTGSETQYF. The CDR3, as DNA: TGTGCCAGCAGCTTAGGGACTGGGTCAGAGACCCAGTACTTC.

The CDR3 sequence: CASTQGHVGELFF. The CDR3 DNA follows: TGTGCCAGCACCCAGGGCCACGTCGGGGAGCTGTTTTTT. J is TRBJ2-2 and V is TRBV9, with a tentative D call TRBD1 (5 bases). Germline-derived CDR1 and CDR2 are SGDLS and YYNGEE. V was cut by 6 bases and J by 7 bases, with 13 bases left in between. The CDR3 totals 13 residues.

The rearrangement uses TRBV25-1 and TRBJ2-5; 8 nucleotides align to TRBD2. The assigned J gene may be wrong: the sequence end matches TRBJ2-7 better. Looked up from germline, CDR1 is MGHDK and CDR2 is SYGVNS. CDR3 length: 14 amino acids. The DNA for the CDR3 is TGTGCCACCCGGGGGGGCGGGAGTATTTACGAGCAGTACTTC. It specifies CATRGGGSIYEQYF.

The CDR3 DNA reads as TGTGCCAGCAAAACAAGCGGGGGGAGCGGGGAGCTGTTTTTT. Its protein is CASKTSGGSGELFF. V usage is TRBV2 and J usage is TRBJ2-2, with 9 positions matching TRBD2. The CDR3 runs to 14 residues. The junction had 7 bases not matched to a gene; V was cut back by 7 bases and J by 7 bases. Germline CDR1 SNHLY, CDR2 FYNNEI.

The gene calls are TRBV6-5 and TRBJ2-7, with 7 positions matching TRBD2. This CDR3 is 14 amino acids long. Germline V gene data show CDR1 as MNHEY and CDR2 as SVGAGI. The V segment lost 2 bases and the J segment 4 bases; nucleotides outside the gene matches: 5. The CDR3 here is CASSYGSGGYEQYF. CDR3 coding DNA: TGTGCCAGCAGTTACGGGTCGGGAGGATACGAGCAGTACTTC.

V and J are TRBV4-1 and TRBJ2-7; perhaps TRBD1 as D (6 bases). CDR1 and CDR2 (germline): MGHRA, YSYEKL. The CDR3 has 14 residues. V lost 3 bases, J lost 4 bases, and 13 bases lay in between. The CDR3 spells CASSHRRTAYEQYF. As DNA, the CDR3 is TGCGCCAGCAGCCATCGCCGGACAGCTTACGAGCAGTACTTC.

This clone was observed once. This rearrangement joins TRBV6-1 to TRBJ2-7, with TRBD2 matching over 10 bases. The germline gives CDR1 MNHNS, CDR2 SASEGT. This CDR3 is 15 amino acids long. Losses at the gene ends were 6 bases for V and 2 bases for J; bases not matched to a gene: 7. As DNA, the CDR3 is TGTGCCAGCAGCGTGACTAGCGGGCTCACCTACGAGCAGTACTTC. Its translation: CASSVTSGLTYEQYF.

The chain links TRBV28 to TRBJ1-2, with no clear D. This CDR3 comprises 13 residues. V shed 4 bases and J shed 1 base, with 7 bases lying between them. Germline V CDR1 and CDR2: MDHEN, SYDVKM. CDR3 sequence reads: CASSSVFNYGYTF. CDR3 sequence (DNA): TGTGCCAGCAGTTCCGTTTTTAACTATGGCTACACCTTC.

The V and J genes are TRBV5-1 and TRBJ2-1; D remains ambiguous. Trimming stripped 2 bases from V and 8 bases from J, with 8 bases between. This CDR3 comprises 12 residues. Germline assignment: CDR1 SGHRS and CDR2 YFSETQ. CDR3 region: CASSFESYEQFF. The CDR3 DNA sequence: TGCGCCAGCAGCTTTGAAAGCTATGAGCAGTTCTTC. The variable domain in full, with the rest retrieved from reference TRBV5-1 and TRBJ2-1, is KAGVTQTPRYLIKTRGQQVTLSCSPISGHRSVSWYQQTPGQGLQFLFEYFSETQRNKGNFPGRFSGRQFSNSRSEMNVSTLELGDSALYLCASSFESYEQFFGPGTRLTVL.